The entry below gives a single TCR beta chain sequence along with its context. This specimen comes from a study of T-cell reconstitution after alpha-beta-depleted transplantation in children. The CDR3 has 14 residues. The V gene's germline CDR1 is DFQATT and CDR2 SNEGSKA (reference sequence). V was shortened by 3 bases and J by 9 bases, with 15 bases between the two germline ends. The library targeted TCRbeta and was prepared with unique molecular identifiers. TCRdb re-analysed the PCR reads in MiXCR, keeping a single row per CDR3 protein. Of 670,000 or so distinct CDR3 sequences listed, about an eighth were seen once; the top ten hold roughly 0.77%.

Source: PBMCs, taken before TCRalphabeta/CD19-depleted stem cell transplant. The V gene is TRBV20-1, the J gene TRBJ1-6; D possibly corresponds to TRBD1 (6 bases). The receptor's source is a girl aged 2-10 years with congenital amegakaryocytic thrombocytopenia, due to receive a stem cell transplant. CDR3 sequence reads: CSASLQGIGSPLHF. CDR3 coding DNA: TGCAGTGCTAGCCTACAGGGTATCGGTTCACCCCTCCACTTT.